A selection of T cell receptor beta chains follows, all from one sample in a study of control samples from healthy donors and cancer patients. TCRdb's table, derived via immunoSEQ multiplex PCR, lists solely in-frame clones and lacks some. The sample has roughly 180,000 clones; 94% are singletons. Sequencing input: blood. The receptors were sampled from a young woman in good health. Both conserved end residues are trimmed from each CDR3. The order of the fields is D gene, V gene, J gene, clone size, CDR3 protein. The D gene is left open where the match is weak. Size is omitted from some rows. Given values are once, few, many or a class for expanded clones.

>TRBD1|TRBV15|TRBJ2-7|.
ATSGRDRGFYEQY
>TRBD2|TRBV5-1|TRBJ2-5|.
ASRLGLAGAGETQY
>.|TRBV10-3|TRBJ1-1|.
AISDKGADTEAF
>TRBD1|TRBV19|TRBJ2-2|.
ASSIVWTGSTGELF
>.|TRBV4-2|TRBJ2-1|.
ASSPSEVDYNEQF
>.|TRBV27|TRBJ1-5|.
ASGSQGNQPQH
>.|TRBV15|TRBJ1-1|.
ATSSRLGEGTTEAF
>.|TRBV10-3|TRBJ1-1|.
AISESTADNTEAF
>.|TRBV29-1|TRBJ2-5|once
SVEDPMETQY
>.|TRBV7-2|TRBJ1-6|.
ASSVGSDGSSPLH
>TRBD1|TRBV7-6|TRBJ2-1|.
ASSLAGTDRGASRSSYNEQF
>.|TRBV5-1|TRBJ2-7|.
ASSLESAEQY
>.|TRBV2|TRBJ1-3|.
ASMRSSGNTIY
>.|TRBV6-2/TRBV6-3|TRBJ2-5|.
ASSYSGYQETQY
>TRBD1|TRBV5-6|TRBJ2-5|.
ASSFTPGGVETQY
>TRBD1|TRBV6-1|TRBJ2-5|.
ASSEQGASETQY
>.|TRBV4-1|TRBJ1-1|few
ASSLSHTEAF
>TRBD1|TRBV19|TRBJ1-5|.
ATADRGNQPQH
>.|TRBV6-4|TRBJ1-5|.
ASSDSPNQPQH
>.|TRBV7-8|TRBJ2-7|.
ASSKSRDRRSYEQY
>.|TRBV6-4|TRBJ2-5|once
ASSEEEGGTQY
>TRBD1|TRBV20-1|TRBJ1-2|.
SASFGQGGYYGYT
>TRBD1|TRBV7-6|TRBJ2-7|.
ASSFSDRGAYEQY
>.|TRBV3-1/TRBV3-2|TRBJ1-4|.
ASSQELRTVFEKLF
>TRBD1|TRBV19|TRBJ2-3|.
ASASGPDRAFKAQY
>.|TRBV6-1|TRBJ1-3|.
ASSEEGGNTIY
>.|TRBV3-1/TRBV3-2|TRBJ2-5|.
ASSPRALHGETQY
>.|TRBV28|TRBJ2-1|once
ASRAMFEQF
>.|TRBV20-1|TRBJ1-3|.
SASYQGNTIY
>.|TRBV4-1|TRBJ2-1|.
ASSQDMAAYNEQF
>.|TRBV2|TRBJ2-1|.
ASSFLGSYNEQF
>.|TRBV4-2|TRBJ1-3|.
ASSQTGTPDYGNTIY
>.|TRBV5-6|TRBJ1-6|.
ASSHSSASYNSPLH
>.|TRBV7-6|TRBJ1-1|.
ASSKIGEGGTEAF
>.|TRBV7-2|TRBJ1-5|.
ASSLVWESNQPQH
>.|TRBV19|TRBJ1-5|.
ARPPGVMGQPQH
>.|TRBV5-1|TRBJ1-2|once
ASSLDEGAYGYT
>TRBD1|TRBV5-4|TRBJ1-2|.
ASSPGQDGYT
>.|TRBV3-1/TRBV3-2|TRBJ1-1|.
ASSQVDRRVAEAF
>.|TRBV6-6|TRBJ1-5|once
ASREGGQPQH
>TRBD1|TRBV7-9|TRBJ2-3|.
ASSAYGQGRGPTDTQY
>.|TRBV30|TRBJ2-3|.
AWSYPGDTQY
>.|TRBV6-5|TRBJ1-4|.
ASSSLRRATNEKLF
>TRBD1|TRBV9|TRBJ1-6|.
ASSRRQGVSPLH
>.|TRBV6-1|TRBJ1-2|few
ASSELQGVGYT
>.|TRBV28|TRBJ1-5|.
ASTKPTGYSNQPQH
>.|TRBV15|TRBJ1-2|.
ATSRESYGYT
>.|TRBV27|TRBJ2-7|.
ASSIDSSYEQY